Below, 24 T cell receptor beta chains from the same sample are listed, as sequenced in a study of early T cells in non-severe SARS-CoV-2 infection. TCRdb re-analysed the 5' RACE reads in MiXCR, keeping a single row per CDR3 protein. The table includes around 40,000 distinct CDR3 sequences, approximately 6.6% detected once. The sequenced sample was whole blood, obtained at baseline. The receptors were gathered from an adult who was a healthcare worker with PCR-confirmed SARS-CoV-2 infection or an uninfected control (not recorded which).

In this sample, this clonotype turned up many times. J is TRBJ1-5 and V is TRBV28; D gene ambiguous. Germline assignment: CDR1 MDHEN and CDR2 SYDVKM. The CDR3 extends over 13 amino acids. Trimming removed 4 bases at V and 11 bases at J, with 15 bases between. The chain's CDR3 is CASSYSGSRSQHF. CDR3 nucleotides: TGTGCCAGCAGTTACTCCGGGAGTCGGTCCCAGCATTTT.

J is TRBJ2-7 and V is TRBV9, with TRBD2 identical over 10 bases. The V segment lost 8 bases and the J segment 5 bases; nucleotides outside the gene matches: 4. In germline, CDR1 is SGDLS, CDR2 YYNGEE. This CDR3 has 12 amino acids. CDR3 protein: CASKGLANEQYF. Written as DNA, the CDR3 is TGTGCCAGTAAGGGACTAGCGAACGAGCAGTACTTC.

This clonotype was recorded many times. The chain employs TRBV12-3 or TRBV12-4 and TRBJ1-1; possibly TRBD1 for D (6 bases). Trimming took 3 bases from V and 10 from J, leaving 12 bases between them. The CDR3 is 12 residues long. CDR3 protein: CASSFVGTTAFF. For the CDR3, the DNA is TGTGCCAGCAGTTTTGTTGGGACAACAGCTTTCTTT.

V usage is TRBV6-5 and J usage is TRBJ1-2; the match to TRBD1 covers 7 bases. This CDR3 contains 13 residues. J gave up 6 bases and V 6 bases, and 7 bases lay outside the gene matches. Germline loops: CDR1 MNHEY, CDR2 SVGAGI. The CDR3 is CASSLGQQNGYTF. In DNA, the CDR3 is TGTGCCAGCAGCCTGGGACAGCAAAATGGCTACACCTTC.

With respect to this clonotype: A much larger clone is a single base away; this may be a read error. The chain couples TRBV10-3 to TRBJ2-5; 7 bases align to TRBD1. This CDR3 is built from 14 residues. Trimming removed 11 bases from V and 1 base from J; junction bases left unmatched: 10. CDR1 ENHRY and CDR2 SYGVKD come from the germline V gene. CDR3 nucleotides: TGTGCCGTCAACCCAGGGGACAGCCAAGAGACCCAGTACTTC. Its translation is CAVNPGDSQETQYF.

This clonotype was detected a few times. The chain employs TRBV25-1 and TRBJ1-1; TRBD1 might be the D (6 bases). Deletions cut 4 bases from V and 1 base from J, with 16 bases between. Germline V lookup: CDR1 MGHDK, CDR2 SYGVNS. The CDR3 covers 16 residues. The CDR3 reads CASSGSGAIKNTEAFF. CDR3 bases: TGTGCCAGCAGTGGCTCGGGGGCTATAAAGAACACTGAAGCTTTCTTT.

A few counts support this clonotype. The V gene is TRBV29-1, the J gene TRBJ2-7; TRBD1 agrees at 11 bases. This CDR3 comprises 13 residues. CDR1 SQVTM and CDR2 ANQGSEA come from the germline V gene. Germline trimming cut 5 bases from V and 4 bases from J; bases unmatched to any gene: 4. In DNA, the CDR3 is TGCAGCGTTCCCGGACAGGGGGCTTACGAGCAGTACTTC. Its translation: CSVPGQGAYEQYF.

Turning to this clonotype: A much larger clone sits a single nucleotide away, making a read error possible. The V and J genes are TRBV27 and TRBJ2-7; 12 bases agree with TRBD2. From germline, CDR1 is MNHEY and CDR2 SMNVEV (reference sequence). There are 15 residues in the CDR3. With 5 bases clipped from V and 3 bases from J, the junction kept 5 bases outside the gene matches. The CDR3 DNA reads as TGTGCCAGCAGTATAGGGACTAGCGGGTTCTACGAGCAGTACTTC. Amino acid sequence: CASSIGTSGFYEQYF.

The gene calls are TRBV7-9 and TRBJ1-6; possibly TRBD1 for D (5 bases). V lost 5 bases to trimming and J lost 5 bases, with 13 bases between them. This CDR3 contains 15 residues. Germline V CDR1 and CDR2: SEHNR, FQNEAQ (reference sequence). The CDR3 DNA is TGTGCCAGCAGCAAAGGGACCGGAGATAATTCACCCCTCCACTTT. Residues: CASSKGTGDNSPLHF.

This clonotype was counted many times. The chain has TRBV28 and TRBJ2-5; 10 nucleotides line up with TRBD1. After removal of 6 bases from V and 4 bases from J, the junction contained 2 bases not matched to a gene. This CDR3 is 13 amino acids long. Looked up from germline, CDR1 is MDHEN and CDR2 is SYDVKM. CDR3 sequence reads: CASRGQGRETQYF. CDR3 DNA sequence: TGTGCCAGCAGGGGACAGGGGAGAGAGACCCAGTACTTC. Filled out from reference TRBV28 and TRBJ2-5, the complete variable domain reads DVKVTQSSRYLVKRTGEKVFLECVQDMDHENMFWYRQDPGLGLRLIYFSYDVKMKEKGDIPEGYSVSREKKERFSLILESASTNQTSMYLCASRGQGRETQYFGPGTRLLVL.

This clonotype was seen a few times. The chain uses TRBV2 and TRBJ1-1, with 9 bases lining up with TRBD1. J was trimmed by 0 bases and V by 4 bases; bases with no gene match: 6. The germline V gene has CDR1 SNHLY and CDR2 FYNNEI. The CDR3 totals 16 residues. The CDR3 loop is CASSARTGALNTEAFF. DNA for the CDR3: TGTGCCAGCAGTGCCAGGACAGGGGCCTTGAACACTGAAGCTTTCTTT.

This clonotype has a handful of counts. The V gene is TRBV7-8, the J gene TRBJ2-7; TRBD1 matches 9 bases. The CDR3 totals 15 residues. Germline values: CDR1 SGHVS, CDR2 FQNEAQ. Losses at the gene ends were 5 bases for V and 7 bases for J; bases not matched to a gene: 12. This CDR3 is CASSTPGQGPLEQYF. The CDR3 nucleotides read TGTGCCAGCAGCACACCGGGACAGGGCCCTTTGGAGCAGTACTTC. The full variable domain, with the rest looked up from reference TRBV7-8 and TRBJ2-7, is GAGVSQSPRYKVAKRGQDVALRCDPISGHVSLFWYQQALGQGPEFLTYFQNEAQLDKSGLPSDRFFAERPEGSVSTLKIQRTQQEDSAVYLCASSTPGQGPLEQYFGPGTRLTVT.

This clonotype was seen a few times. The chain links TRBV25-1 to TRBJ1-1, with D perhaps TRBD1 (6 bases). Germline assignment: CDR1 MGHDK and CDR2 SYGVNS. The CDR3 consists of 13 residues. V dropped 11 bases and J dropped 7 bases, with 20 bases sitting between them. CDR3 in DNA: TGTGCCTTTCTCCTGAGGGGACATATTGAAGCTTTCTTT. It is translated as CAFLLRGHIEAFF. The full variable domain, rest sourced from reference TRBV25-1 and TRBJ1-1, is EADIYQTPRYLVIGTGKKITLECSQTMGHDKMYWYQQDPGMELHLIHYSYGVNSTEKGDLSSESTVSRIRTEHFPLTLESARPSHTSQYLCAFLLRGHIEAFFGQGTRLTVV.

This clonotype was counted at least ten times. The chain joins TRBV28 to TRBJ2-3, with a tentative D call TRBD2 (6 bases). Trimming took 5 bases from V and 2 from J, leaving 17 bases between them. Germline V gene lookup returns CDR1 MDHEN and CDR2 SYDVKM. This CDR3 contains 16 residues. The CDR3 DNA reads TGTGCCAGCAGTCCGAGCCGGGCGGGACTCACAGATACGCAGTATTTT. This codes for CASSPSRAGLTDTQYF.

This clonotype was seen ten or more times. This sequence joins TRBV15 and TRBJ1-2; D unclear. The CDR3 extends over 17 amino acids. Germline V lookup: CDR1 LNHNV, CDR2 YYDKDF (reference sequence). The V end was cut by 0 bases, the J end by 5 bases, with 19 bases between. The CDR3 coding sequence is TGTGCCACCAGCAGAGATAATCAGCCACGAGTCCTTTATGGCTACACCTTC. It translates to CATSRDNQPRVLYGYTF.

This chain joins TRBV28 and TRBJ2-3; 7 bases line up with TRBD2. There are 14 residues in the CDR3. J was trimmed by 2 bases and V by 7 bases; bases with no gene match: 6. From germline, CDR1 is MDHEN and CDR2 SYDVKM. CDR3 protein: CASTPGTNTDTQYF. CDR3 sequence (DNA): TGTGCCAGCACCCCCGGGACTAACACAGATACGCAGTATTTT.

This clonotype has ten or more counts. V is TRBV12-3 or TRBV12-4 and J is TRBJ1-2, with 7 bases matching TRBD1. V dropped 6 bases and J dropped 8; count of bases not matched to a gene: 12. CDR3 length: 14 amino acids. CDR3 loop: CASSLDRAQRGYTF. DNA for the CDR3: TGTGCCAGCAGCCTAGACAGGGCCCAGAGGGGCTACACCTTC.

Many counts were recorded for this clonotype. This sequence joins TRBV11-1 and TRBJ2-1; D is uncertain. The CDR3 runs 13 residues. CDR1 is SGHAT and CDR2 is FQDESV in the germline V gene (reference sequence). Trimming shortened V by 0 bases and J by 12 bases, and 12 bases separated the two germline ends. CDR3 coding DNA: TGTGCCAGCAGCTTAGCGTACCAGCCTGGGCAGTTCTTC. Translation: CASSLAYQPGQFF.

In this sample, this clonotype is medium-sized (0.01 to 0.1%). This chain's CDR3 is CASSLDPTGRNQPQHF. The CDR3 DNA sequence: TGTGCCAGCAGTTTGGATCCTACAGGAAGGAATCAGCCCCAGCATTTT. The chain employs TRBV28 and TRBJ1-5; maybe TRBD1 (5 bases). The germline V and J ends were trimmed by 3 bases and 4 bases, with 16 bases remaining between them. CDR3 length: 16 amino acids. Looked up from germline, CDR1 is MDHEN and CDR2 is SYDVKM.

This clonotype was counted at least ten times. CDR3 nucleotide sequence: TGCGCCAGCAGCCGACAGGAGACAGGTCGGCCCGGGGAGCTGTTTTTT. Translating it yields CASSRQETGRPGELFF. The chain has TRBV5-1 and TRBJ2-2; possible D gene TRBD1, 6 bases. The CDR3 contains 16 residues. The germline CDR1 and CDR2 sequences are SGHRS and YFSETQ. V dropped 4 bases and J dropped 6 bases, with 19 bases sitting between them.

This sequence joins TRBV5-1 and TRBJ2-7, with D possibly TRBD1 on 6 matching bases. The CDR3 length is 13 residues. Trimming cost V 4 bases and J 3 bases, with 11 bases left between them. CDR1 and CDR2 from the germline V gene are SGHRS and YFSETQ. CDR3 sequence: CASSMLQGYEQYF. Written as DNA, the CDR3 is TGCGCCAGCAGCATGCTACAGGGCTACGAGCAGTACTTC.

The J gene is TRBJ1-5, the V gene TRBV27; D not resolved. V was cut by 2 bases and J by 5 bases, with 13 bases left in between. This CDR3 has 15 amino acids. Germline CDR1 reads MNHEY; CDR2 reads SMNVEV (reference sequence). The CDR3 bases are TGTGCCAGCAGTTTACTAGGACGAGGCGATCAGCCCCAGCATTTT. This codes for CASSLLGRGDQPQHF.

This clonotype has a handful of counts. The rearrangement joins TRBV6-1 to TRBJ2-7; D unresolved. V was pared by 4 bases and J by 0 bases, with 10 bases between. Germline V gene sequence: CDR1 MNHNS, CDR2 SASEGT. The CDR3 runs 14 residues. The CDR3: CASSADWASYEQYF. Written as DNA, the CDR3 is TGTGCCAGCAGTGCCGATTGGGCCTCCTACGAGCAGTACTTC.

The gene calls are TRBV20-1 and TRBJ2-3; maybe TRBD2 (6 bases). CDR3 length equals 16 residues. The germline V gene has CDR1 DFQATT and CDR2 SNEGSKA (reference sequence). V shed 0 bases and J shed 0 bases, with 13 bases lying between them. CDR3 in amino acids: CSARDHLAYSTDTQYF. CDR3 sequence (DNA): TGCAGTGCTAGAGATCACCTAGCGTATAGCACAGATACGCAGTATTTT.